This T cell receptor (beta chain) comes out of a study of neurological immune-mediated disorders. Study-wide results and caveats: Multiple sclerosis was found to have the least TCR clonal expansion, below healthy controls, and HTLV-1-associated myelopathy the most. The study found no CDR3 amino acid sequences shared by expanded clones across subjects, suggesting private repertoires in all groups.

The J segment lost 2 bases and the V segment lost 0 bases, leaving 1 base of the junction unmatched. The CDR3 runs 16 residues. Germline CDR1 is SGHNT and CDR2 is YYREEE (reference sequence). Note on this clonotype: What it binds is unknown.

TCRdb passed the 5' RACE reads through MiXCR, listing each CDR3 protein once. This table has fewer than 45,000 distinct CDR3 sequences, about 6% appearing once. This chain joins TRBV5-4 and TRBJ2-1, with 11 nucleotides matching TRBD2. The receptor was derived from a woman aged 40 to 49 in good health. The material sequenced was CD4+ T cells from blood. The chain's CDR3 is CASSLGGLAAYNEQFF. In nucleotides, the CDR3 is TGTGCCAGCAGCTTGGGGGGACTAGCGGCCTACAATGAGCAGTTCTTC.